This is a list of T cell receptor beta chains from one sample in a study of regulatory T cells in long-lasting Graves disease. TCRdb analysed the multiplex PCR reads with MiXCR anew, one entry per CDR3 protein. The sample has 400,000 to 500,000 distinct CDR3 sequences; 16% are singletons. These data also featured in a second study, about T cells in Graves' hyperthyroidism and ophthalmopathy.

The specimen comprised peripheral blood mononuclear cells (PBMCs), sampled at new diagnosis, from a patient treated with antithyroid drugs. The origin of the receptors is a woman in her late teens or twenties with Graves disease. CDR3s include the opening cysteine and the closing phenylalanine or tryptophan. D genes are given only for firm matches. Clone size is not always given. Where it is, it says once, few, many or a class for expanded clones.

TRBV15,NA,NA,CATSRGSFTGELFF
TRBV6-1,NA,NA,CASRLEGYTF
TRBV27,NA,NA,CASSSRPDDEQFF
TRBV6-5,NA,NA,CASSYVGEPQHF
TRBV24-1,NA,NA,CATSDRGISTDTQYF
TRBV7-2,NA,NA,CASSLKGWRDQETQYF
TRBV7-2,NA,many,CASSLVEGSSDEQFF
TRBV7-6,TRBD2,many,CASSLVTGGPGEQFF
TRBV7-9,NA,many,CASSLTPLEQFF
TRBV24-1,TRBD2,NA,CATSLPSPRLAGVLTDTQYF
TRBV3-1,TRBD2,many,CASSPRTPGLAHEQYF
TRBV2,NA,many,CASRRWANEQFF
TRBV20-1,TRBD2,few,CSARGTSGSYEQFF
TRBV28,TRBD2,NA,CASSPKLAGGSNEQFF
TRBV6-5,NA,few,CASSYSQYWGTDTQYF
TRBV27,NA,many,CASSLSGINTEAFF
TRBV27,NA,NA,CASSPYFLGGKNEKLFF
TRBV18,NA,many,CASSPTTRYYNEQFF
TRBV19,NA,once,CASSISPQNTGELFF
TRBV30,NA,few,CAWRASESYEQYF
TRBV5-1,TRBD1,NA,CASSTLGQSREKLFF
TRBV2,NA,few,CASIANEAEAFF
TRBV28,NA,many,CASSISGGASTEAFF